The clone carrying this T cell receptor (beta chain) ranks as medium-sized. Its antigen is unknown. Germline lookup yields CDR1 SNHLY and CDR2 FYNNEI. This CDR3 spans 16 amino acids. V was shortened by 7 bases and J by 4 bases, with 19 bases between the two germline ends. MiXCR was run by TCRdb on the 5' RACE reads, yielding one entry per CDR3 protein. Among roughly 15,000 distinct CDR3 sequences listed, approximately 4.5% were seen once. The time point: sample taken at primary tumor resection. Samples were donated by 72 untreated early-stage non-small cell lung cancer patients. Sequencing covered unsorted whole RNA taken from tumor, nontumor lung or frozen PBMC. This record belongs to a study of spatial heterogeneity in lung cancer. Study summary: The study observed each unique TCR and UMI combination more than ten times on average in raw reads. Study findings and constraints: Counts of expanded alpha and beta TCRs within tumors tracked the tumor nonsynonymous mutation count.

Sequenced material: lung tumor tissue, taken at surgery. The TCR was taken from a female donor with early-stage non-small cell lung cancer. The rearrangement links TRBV2 to TRBJ2-2, with D possibly being TRBD2 (5 bases). Written as DNA, the CDR3 is TGTGCCAGCAAGTATTTGGCGGGTCAACCCACCGGGGAGCTGTTTTTT. As protein: CASKYLAGQPTGELFF.